This TCR beta chain is drawn from a study of control samples from healthy donors and cancer patients. Data came from immunoSEQ multiplex PCR; TCRdb stores just in-frame clones and leaves some out. The sample lists 75,000 to 90,000 clones; 75% to 90% were seen once. Trimming stripped 8 bases from V and 1 base from J, with 11 bases between. The CDR3 length is 13 residues. The germline CDR1 and CDR2 sequences are SGHAT and FQNNGV. The sample was blood. J is TRBJ2-5 and V is TRBV11-2; no definite D call. The TCR was taken from a man aged 45-65 years in good health. The CDR3 coding sequence is TGTGCCAGCTCCCAAAACATCCAAGAGACCCAGTACTTC. It codes for CASSQNIQETQYF.